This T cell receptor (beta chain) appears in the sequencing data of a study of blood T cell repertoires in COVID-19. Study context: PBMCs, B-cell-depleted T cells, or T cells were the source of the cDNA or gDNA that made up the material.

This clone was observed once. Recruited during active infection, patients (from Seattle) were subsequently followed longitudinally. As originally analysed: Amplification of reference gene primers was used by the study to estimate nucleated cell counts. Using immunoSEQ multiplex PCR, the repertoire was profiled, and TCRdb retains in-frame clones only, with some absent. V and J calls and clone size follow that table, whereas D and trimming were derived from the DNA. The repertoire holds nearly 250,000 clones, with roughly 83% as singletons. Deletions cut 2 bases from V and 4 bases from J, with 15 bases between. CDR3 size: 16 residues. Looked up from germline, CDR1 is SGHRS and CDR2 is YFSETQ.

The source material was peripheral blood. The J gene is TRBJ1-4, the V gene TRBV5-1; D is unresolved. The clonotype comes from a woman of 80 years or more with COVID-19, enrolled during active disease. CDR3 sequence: CASSLEAGGFNEKLFF. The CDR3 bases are TGCGCCAGCAGCTTAGAGGCGGGAGGTTTTAATGAAAAACTGTTTTTT. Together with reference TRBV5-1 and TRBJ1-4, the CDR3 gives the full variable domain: KAGVTQTPRYLIKTRGQQVTLSCSPISGHRSVSWYQQTPGQGLQFLFEYFSETQRNKGNFPGRFSGRQFSNSRSEMNVSTLELGDSALYLCASSLEAGGFNEKLFFGSGTQLSVL.